This T cell receptor beta chain stems from a study of cytomegalovirus exposure and HLA in healthy donors (dated by TCRdb to 2017 to 2019). A note on the overall study: In an earlier analysis of approximately 640 of the donors, 276 Gb of sequence data and just under 120 million unique TCR beta sequences from 150 million to 200 million T cells were reported. An early release covering roughly 600 HLA-typed donors comprised approximately 300 gigabases of sequencing data and some 79 million unique TCR sequences. The genetic ancestry cluster associated with self-reported Caucasian donors included 70% to 85% of the approximately 410 genotyped donors. The aim of the study was to test whether cataloging public T cell receptors could identify signatures of past pathogen exposure. The study used immunosequencing to profile the T cell repertoires of approximately 640 subjects and linked those repertoires to cytomegalovirus serostatus. In addition to the first cohort of 650 to 800 subjects, a separate validation cohort of 130 or so different subjects was used. High-throughput TCR immunosequencing, statistical association of individual TCRs with disease status, and machine learning were combined to predict cytomegalovirus infection status. A later analysis re-analyzed previously published TCR beta repertoires from approximately 670 donors and added high-resolution HLA genotyping to study TCR occurrence patterns. In the later analysis, no new phenotypic data were used to find candidate immune exposures; instead, reliance was placed on TCR beta sequences and their occurrence across donors. To decide whether each TCR beta V gene segment behaved as functional or pseudogenic, an earlier analysis of approximately 600 of the donors relied on high-throughput TCR beta sequencing. Donor age, sex, ethnicity and CMV serostatus were compiled together with the repertoire data. A later genetic analysis used genome-wide SNP genotypes for about 60% of the roughly 670 donors, treating that subset as a discovery cohort. Every discovery cohort repertoire had been produced on one sequencing platform. Both class I and class II loci were covered by HLA typing, at four-digit resolution. The number of typed donors differed by locus: about 620-640 for A, B, C, DRB1 and DQB1; approximately 520 for DQA1; some 610 for DPA1; and 400 to 480 for DPB1. Roughly five DR-DQ haplotypes were handled as single units for association and clustering because linkage in the cohort was strong. On average, roughly 240,000 unique TCR beta nucleotide sequences were sequenced per donor among 398 genotyped donors of the cohort, with roughly 19% of those sequences being non-productive. Overall results and qualifications from the work: A later analysis associated about 17,000 TCR beta sequences with specific HLA alleles at a false discovery rate of 0.05. Because some donors lacked HLA typing at each locus, the association tests relied only on the typed subset. Cytomegalovirus status was reported to be diagnosed by the classifier with high specificity and sensitivity in both the original and validation cohorts. Presence/absence analyses assumed roughly uniform sequencing depth across donors, an assumption that may not hold. The only immune exposure information available for the cohort was CMV serostatus. In a later analysis, TCR association rates were found to vary across HLA loci, with the most associated TCRs seen for DRB1 alleles and the fewest for HLA-C alleles. According to a later analysis, most CMV-associated TCR beta chains appeared to be HLA-restricted, and the HLA associations seemed to be driven largely by CMV exposure. In a later analysis, several top co-occurrence clusters were reported to appear linked to parvovirus B19, influenza, CMV and Epstein-Barr virus. Most TCR sequences were observed very rarely across donors, whereas some public TCRs were present in many individuals. A further reported finding was that TCR beta sequences accurately predicted the HLA-A and HLA-B alleles for most subjects in the first cohort. In this cohort, only TCR beta chains were sequenced, and detectable features were limited by the absence of alpha or paired-chain data. The study gave a list of about 170 TCR beta chains associated with cytomegalovirus. In a later genetic analysis, fewer N-insertions in productive TCRs were reported among donors in an Asian-associated ancestry cluster than the approximately 710-donor mean. According to the authors, the approach could potentially be generalized to other disease states and immunological phenotypes. Because counts were too low, about 18 rarely observed V segments, including chromosome 9 orphons, were excluded from the earlier analysis of several hundred of the donors. The 87-base-pair reads could not distinguish some IMGT-functional V segments, including TRBV6-2 and TRBV6-3, so those segments were excluded. In a later genetic analysis, a missense DCLRE1C variant was associated with V-gene and J-gene trimming of TCR beta chains, and the association was replicated in an independent cohort. A cluster of highly shared sequence variants was judged likely to represent a technical artifact of the sequencing pipeline. In vitro tests confirmed that three of the cytomegalovirus-associated TCR beta chains recognize cytomegalovirus antigens. In an earlier analysis of some 500 of the donors, most TCR beta V segments were observed in productive rearrangements about 87% or about 30% of the time, broadly matching IMGT annotations. Strong co-occurrence of HLA alleles, especially DR and DQ, made assigning TCR associations to individual alleles difficult. A later analysis found that HLA-associated TCR beta chains were more clonally expanded and had lower generation probabilities than equally common non-associated chains. Correlated functional status among segregating V segments might be attributable to linkage disequilibrium, but an unknown experimental factor could not be ruled out.

The cohort was made up of 650 to 700 healthy bone marrow donors. Cohort members were all nominally healthy when sampled, although unrecorded immune exposures were likely present. The donor was CMV seropositive and belonged to the group of about 290 seropositive cohort members. Every donor gave a peripheral blood sample, and the peripheral blood mononuclear cells from that sample were used for TCR beta sequencing. Genomic DNA extraction from the blood cell samples was performed with the Qiagen DNeasy Blood Extraction Kit. Notes on this clone: Its antigen remains undetermined. Base qualities are missing; no much larger clone stands one base away.

The CDR3, from cysteine to phenylalanine, totals 15 residues. Of the read, only the CDR3 DNA is kept; its 45 bases are in frame from base 1. CDR1 is given as SGHVS and CDR2 as FQNEAQ, both from the germline V gene. Trimming costs V 4 bases and J 2 bases, and their ends lie 14 bases apart. Libraries were constructed by the immunoSEQ multiplex PCR assay. The multiplex PCR relied on a mix of 60 forward primers for TCR Vbeta segments and 13 reverse primers for TCR Jbeta segments. The CDR3 region of rearranged TCR beta genes was amplified from genomic DNA by a multiplex PCR assay. On the Illumina HiSeq System, the amplified TCR beta libraries were sequenced as 87-base-pair reads. Concerning the study's data processing: In a later analysis, roughly 80 million unique TCR beta chains were counted across the approximately 640 repertoires, and about 9.9 million of these chains were shared by at least two donors. To remove PCR and sequencing errors, raw reads were error-corrected and collapsed into unique sequences using a nearest-neighbor algorithm that merged closely related sequences. To assign V, D and J gene segments, CDR3 sequences were aligned to IMGT reference sequences. For a sequence to be retained, at least a six-nucleotide match to both a V gene segment and a J gene segment was required. A rearrangement counted as productive if the CDR3 had no stop codons and remained in frame with V and J, and every other rearrangement counted as non-productive. Following IMGT convention, CDR3 was defined as the stretch from the second conserved V-encoded cysteine up to the conserved J-encoded phenylalanine. Sequences without an unambiguous match to a single V gene segment were excluded from the earlier analysis of about 600 of the donors. An earlier analysis of about 600 of the donors called V segments functional above 56.7% productive rearrangements and segregating when the between-donor standard deviation exceeded 5%. A statistical classification framework was developed to diagnose cytomegalovirus status using the catalog of TCR beta chain sequences. A later analysis assigned V and J genes by comparing TCR nucleotide sequences with IMGT/GENE-DB human TR gene sequences. In a later analysis, CDR3 sequences and most-parsimonious VDJ recombination scenarios were assigned using the TCRdist pipeline. In a later analysis, each TCR beta chain was defined by its CDR3 amino acid sequence together with its V-gene family, and reads lacking a unique V-gene family were excluded. In a later analysis, 500 to 700 highly shared, low-generation-probability nucleotide sequences were removed to address suspected cross-contamination and a sequencing artifact. For each public chain, a later analysis derived a clonal expansion index from normalized ranks of inferred template counts within each repertoire. A later analysis computed generation probabilities with a VDJ recombination model fitted to out-of-frame rearrangements, and checked the results against IGoR. In a later analysis, TCR-TCR, TCR-HLA and TCR-CMV co-occurrence was scored with hypergeometric tests, and a repertoire-size bias correction was applied to TCR pairs. To estimate false discovery rates, a later analysis permuted the HLA or CMV assignments 20 times. In a later analysis, co-occurring TCRs were grouped with DBSCAN, and TCRdist sequence similarity was added when clustering was performed within HLA-allele-positive subsets. Co-occurrence clustering excluded repertoires with fewer than 30,000 or more than 120,000 public chains, plus five with anomalous nucleotide sharing. This immuneACCESS table, as held by TCRdb, lists in-frame sequences with V and J called but not all clones. Of the missing ones, under half trace to an unresolved V gene in checked studies; the others have no known cause. That table furnishes V, J and clone size, whereas the DNA furnished D and trimming. Here the sample has around 91,000 clones; more than 70% occur a single time. Jointly, the top ten make up approximately 4.8% of the sample.

The rearrangement joined TRBV7-8 to TRBJ2-5; a weak D assignment points to TRBD1 (6 bases agree). The material sequenced was PBMCs. The receptor was derived from a male donor in good health and CMV-seropositive. DNA sequence: TGTGCCAGCAGCTCCTGGGGGCTGGCTCAAGAGACCCAGTACTTC. It is translated as CASSSWGLAQETQYF.